The T cell receptor beta chain described here comes from a study of blood T cells in healthy people across ages. Study observations and caveats: Older age coincided with a roughly linear decline in TCR beta diversity per million T cells. Unsorted PBMC material precluded a definitive naive versus antigen-experienced comparison.

For the second PCR, which ran for roughly 7 to 11 cycles, a sample-barcoded 5' primer and a J-beta primer mix were used. There were at least 3 million CDR3-containing paired-end reads obtained from each sample. Each CDR3 protein is one row after TCRdb ran MiXCR on the 5' RACE reads. The table records roughly 640,000 distinct CDR3 sequences, approximately 30% of them present only once. Germline CDR1 DFQATT, CDR2 SNEGSKA (reference sequence). There are 12 residues in the CDR3. Trimming shortened V by 1 base and J by 4 bases, and 6 bases separated the two germline ends. This clonotype was detected only once. Its target is not known.

V is TRBV20-1 and J is TRBJ2-3; D is undetermined. The clonotype originates from a woman aged 80 or older in good health. The sample taken for sequencing was blood. As DNA, the CDR3 is TGCAGTGCTAGAGGCCAGGCAGATACGCAGTATTTT. Translated, it gives CSARGQADTQYF.